This entry lists 19 T cell receptor beta chains sequenced from one sample in a study of identical twins. A single record per CDR3 protein comes from TCRdb applying MiXCR to the 5' RACE reads. The sample shows hundreds of thousands of distinct CDR3 sequences, about 18% of them seen only once. The same data also went into a second study, on T cells expressing NK-cell markers.

Input material: PBMCs. The receptors were sampled from a woman aged 18-29 years in good health.

This chain joins TRBV12-2 and TRBJ1-3. TRBV12-2 is termed a pseudogene. The CDR3 is 12 residues long. CDR3 DNA sequence: TGTGCAAGTCGCTTAGTCTCGGACACCATATATTTT. It yields the protein CASRLVSDTIYF.

This clonotype has just a few counts. The CDR3 loop reads CASSVGLEQYF. DNA for the CDR3: TGTGCCAGCAGTGTAGGACTCGAGCAGTACTTC. The chain has TRBV6-1 and TRBJ2-7, with TRBD2 as a possible D gene (5 bases). The CDR3 sequence is 11 residues long. Germline lookup yields CDR1 MNHNS and CDR2 SASEGT. Trimming took off 4 bases at V and 6 bases at J, with 7 bases between the two ends.

This clonotype appeared a few times. J is TRBJ2-7 and V is TRBV6-4; weak D call: TRBD2 (5 bases). CDR1 MRHNA and CDR2 SNTAGT come from the germline V gene. The CDR3 is made up of 15 amino acids. V was pared by 5 bases and J by 2 bases, with 16 bases between. The chain's CDR3 is CASSLLREKAYEQYF. CDR3 coding DNA: TGTGCCAGCAGTTTATTGAGGGAAAAGGCCTACGAGCAGTACTTC.

This sequence joins TRBV20-1 and TRBJ1-5; D remains unclear. Germline V gene sequence: CDR1 DFQATT, CDR2 SNEGSKA (reference sequence). There are 13 residues in the CDR3. Deletions cut 2 bases from V and 7 bases from J, with 12 bases between. The DNA of the CDR3 is TGCAGTGCTAGACAAGTGGTTAACCAGCCCCAGCATTTT. Protein product: CSARQVVNQPQHF.

The rearrangement links TRBV2 to TRBJ2-2; 7 positions agree with TRBD1. This CDR3 has 16 amino acids. CDR1 SNHLY and CDR2 FYNNEI come from the germline V gene. Unmatched junction bases numbered 3, after V lost 2 bases and J lost 0 bases. The CDR3 is CASSELGQANTGELFF. The DNA for the CDR3 is TGTGCCAGCAGTGAATTAGGACAGGCGAACACCGGGGAGCTGTTTTTT.

The J gene is TRBJ2-1, the V gene TRBV5-1; 8 bases map to TRBD2. Per germline, CDR1 SGHRS and CDR2 YFSETQ. The CDR3 is 13 residues long. V lost 5 bases, J lost 9 bases, and 7 bases stayed unmatched. The CDR3 nucleotides are TGCGCCAGCAGTAAAGCGGGAGTTAGTGAGCAGTTCTTC. The encoded protein is CASSKAGVSEQFF.

J is TRBJ1-1 and V is TRBV29-1; D is uncertain. CDR3 length: 14 residues. Trimming took 2 bases from V and 6 from J, leaving 16 bases between them. Per germline, CDR1 SQVTM and CDR2 ANQGSEA. DNA of the CDR3: TGCAGCGTTGAATTTTACGGGCGAGGCGCTGAAGCTTTCTTT. Amino acid sequence: CSVEFYGRGAEAFF.

This clonotype appeared a few times. V gene TRBV9 combines with J gene TRBJ2-3, with 7 bases fitting TRBD2. Germline V gene sequence: CDR1 SGDLS, CDR2 YYNGEE. The CDR3 totals 18 residues. The V gene end was trimmed by 0 bases and the J gene end by 0 bases; junction bases not matched to a gene: 10. CDR3 sequence: CASSVAKRGETSTDTQYF. The CDR3 nucleotides read TGTGCCAGCAGCGTAGCTAAGCGGGGCGAGACTAGCACAGATACGCAGTATTTT.

This clonotype was seen a handful of times. The chain employs TRBV7-2 and TRBJ1-5; 8 bases are shared with TRBD1. The CDR3 runs 14 residues. Trimming at V came to 4 bases and at J to 5 bases, leaving 4 bases not matched to a gene. The germline CDR1 and CDR2 sequences are SGHTA and FQGNSA. CDR3 loop: CASSYQGAYQPQHF. CDR3 in DNA: TGTGCCAGCAGCTACCAGGGGGCATATCAGCCCCAGCATTTT.

This clonotype was observed a handful of times. The V and J genes are TRBV5-1 and TRBJ2-3; tentatively, D is TRBD2 (5 bases). Germline V gene data show CDR1 as SGHRS and CDR2 as YFSETQ. The CDR3 runs 14 residues. V lost 1 base and J lost 2, with 8 bases in between. CDR3 region: CASSLTGFTDTQYF. DNA for the CDR3: TGCGCCAGCAGCTTGACGGGATTCACAGATACGCAGTATTTT.

In this sample, this clonotype turned up a few times. V is TRBV7-9 and J is TRBJ2-1; a possible D gene is TRBD1 (5 bases). Trimming cost V 0 bases and J 8 bases, with 14 bases left between them. CDR1 and CDR2 from the germline V gene are SEHNR and FQNEAQ (reference sequence). This CDR3 has 15 residues. CDR3 loop: CASSLAGQGTDEQFF. In DNA form, the CDR3 reads TGTGCCAGCAGCTTAGCCGGACAAGGTACCGATGAGCAGTTCTTC.

The rearrangement links TRBV7-9 to TRBJ2-5; D not certain. CDR3 size: 14 residues. CDR1 and CDR2 from the germline V gene are SEHNR and FQNEAQ (reference sequence). Trimming removed 4 bases at V and 4 bases at J, with 13 bases between. The CDR3 here is CASSSTENSETQYF. The CDR3 region has the DNA TGTGCCAGCAGCTCCACAGAGAACTCAGAGACCCAGTACTTC. The entire variable domain, with the rest obtained from reference TRBV7-9 and TRBJ2-5, is as follows: DTGVSQNPRHKITKRGQNVTFRCDPISEHNRLYWYRQTLGQGPEFLTYFQNEAQLEKSRLLSDRFSAERPKGSFSTLEIQRTEQGDSAMYLCASSSTENSETQYFGPGTRLLVL.

The sample holds many counts of this clonotype. The rearrangement uses TRBV27 and TRBJ2-1; D is possibly TRBD2 (6 bases). V was pared by 5 bases and J by 5 bases, with 10 bases between. Germline-derived CDR1 and CDR2 are MNHEY and SMNVEV (reference sequence). This CDR3 has 13 amino acids. The CDR3 here is CASSLRENNEQFF. The CDR3 DNA is TGTGCCAGCAGTCTCCGGGAGAACAATGAGCAGTTCTTC.

This clonotype was seen more than once but under ten times. The chain links TRBV7-6 to TRBJ2-5; D might be TRBD2 (6 bases). The V end lost 1 base, the J end lost 6 bases, and 12 bases lay between the germline ends. This CDR3 spans 14 amino acids. The germline V gene has CDR1 SGHVS and CDR2 FNYEAQ. The DNA of the CDR3 is TGTGCCAGCAGCTTAGGGTCTAGCGTTAAGACCCAGTACTTC. Protein sequence: CASSLGSSVKTQYF.

This clonotype was seen a few times. This chain connects TRBV7-2 to TRBJ2-7; maybe TRBD1 (7 bases). The germline CDR1 and CDR2 sequences are SGHTA and FQGNSA. The CDR3 runs to 16 residues. V was shortened by 3 bases and J by 7 bases, with 22 bases between the two germline ends. The chain's CDR3 is CASSFRRGTDPWEQYF. DNA of the CDR3: TGTGCCAGCAGCTTTAGGAGGGGGACAGACCCGTGGGAGCAGTACTTC. The complete variable domain, with remaining parts taken from reference TRBV7-2 and TRBJ2-7, reads GAGVSQSPSNKVTEKGKDVELRCDPISGHTALYWYRQSLGQGLEFLIYFQGNSAPDKSGLPSDRFSAERTGGSVSTLTIQRTQQEDSAVYLCASSFRRGTDPWEQYFGPGTRLTVT.

This clonotype has more than one count but fewer than ten. The chain employs TRBV9 and TRBJ2-1, with TRBD1 as a possible D gene (5 bases). This CDR3 spans 14 amino acids. With 0 bases removed from V and 2 bases from J, the gap between germline ends came to 6 bases. Germline assignment: CDR1 SGDLS and CDR2 YYNGEE. The CDR3 DNA is TGTGCCAGCAGCGTAGAAGGGGCCTACAATGAGCAGTTCTTC. Amino acids: CASSVEGAYNEQFF.

This clonotype was seen a few times. V gene TRBV5-1 combines with J gene TRBJ2-2; 7 bases map to TRBD1. CDR1 SGHRS and CDR2 YFSETQ come from the germline V gene. The CDR3 loop spans 17 amino acids. Trimming removed 4 bases from V and 2 bases from J; junction bases left unmatched: 11. Here the CDR3 DNA reads TGCGCCAGCAGCACCGGGACGGGACAGCTAAACACCGGGGAGCTGTTTTTT. Translation: CASSTGTGQLNTGELFF.

The chain recombines TRBV10-3 with TRBJ2-1; D unclear. CDR3 length equals 11 residues. V lost 4 bases to trimming and J lost 9 bases, with 7 bases between them. Germline loops: CDR1 ENHRY, CDR2 SYGVKD. In DNA form, the CDR3 reads TGTGCCATCAGTGCCACGGGTGAGCAGTTCTTC. It is translated as CAISATGEQFF.

This clonotype was observed a handful of times. The V call is TRBV6-5, the J call TRBJ2-7, with 7 bases fitting TRBD2. V dropped 4 bases and J dropped 3; count of bases not matched to a gene: 9. The CDR3 covers 15 residues. Germline-derived CDR1 and CDR2 are MNHEY and SVGAGI. The CDR3 coding sequence is TGTGCCAGCAGTTTAAGGGAGGGTGCCCTCTACGAGCAGTACTTC. Protein sequence: CASSLREGALYEQYF.